These T cell receptor beta chains were read from a single sample in a study of T cells after yellow fever vaccination. TCRdb fed the 5' RACE reads into MiXCR, producing one record per CDR3 protein. This table holds tens of thousands of distinct CDR3 sequences, around 7.3% found once. Specimen: CD8+ T cells sorted from PBMCs, collected on the day of the yellow fever booster vaccination. The origin of the receptors is a man between 25 and 39 years old who received the YFV17D yellow fever vaccine. Each CDR3 is given with its conserved first and last residue. D genes are given only for firm matches. Not every row has a clone size; where given, it reads once, few, many or a size class.

- | TRBJ2-1 | TRBD2 | TRBV28 | CASSPLPGLGRGNEQFF | TGTGCCAGCAGTCCCCTCCCGGGACTAGGAAGGGGCAATGAGCAGTTCTTC
- | TRBJ2-1 | - | TRBV7-9 | CASSPGQWTKNEQFF | TGTGCCAGCAGCCCAGGGCAATGGACTAAAAATGAGCAGTTCTTC
few | TRBJ2-1 | TRBD2 | TRBV6-2/TRBV6-3 | CASSYQSWLAANDNEQFF | TGTGCCAGCAGTTACCAATCCTGGCTAGCGGCGAATGACAATGAGCAGTTCTTC
few | TRBJ2-1 | TRBD1 | TRBV5-1 | CASSPRQGGEDEQFF | TGCGCCAGCAGCCCTCGACAGGGGGGGGAAGATGAGCAGTTCTTC
few | TRBJ2-2 | TRBD2 | TRBV5-1 | CASSGETGLVGELFF | TGCGCCAGCAGCGGAGAAACGGGACTAGTAGGGGAGCTGTTTTTT
few | TRBJ2-3 | - | TRBV7-2 | CASSLGLAGDTQYF | TGTGCCAGCAGCTTGGGTCTAGCAGGGGATACGCAGTATTTT
many | TRBJ2-1 | - | TRBV20-1 | CSASGSSYNEQFF | TGCAGTGCTAGCGGGAGCTCCTACAATGAGCAGTTCTTC
- | TRBJ2-1 | - | TRBV6-2/TRBV6-3 | CASSYLREFRNEQFF | TGTGCCAGCAGTTACTTGCGAGAGTTTCGGAATGAGCAGTTCTTC
few | TRBJ1-1 | - | TRBV29-1 | CSVGGAGRWDTEAFF | TGCAGCGTTGGGGGGGCTGGTAGATGGGACACTGAAGCTTTCTTT
- | TRBJ2-1 | - | TRBV12-3/TRBV12-4 | CASRGSYNEQLF | TGTGCCAGCAGGGGGTCCTACAATGAGCAGTTATTC
- | TRBJ2-7 | TRBD2 | TRBV7-9 | CASSLEASGRYEQYF | TGTGCCAGCAGCTTAGAAGCTAGCGGGAGGTACGAGCAGTACTTC
- | TRBJ2-3 | TRBD2 | TRBV24-1 | CATSDKAGSSGRAADTQYF | TGTGCCACCAGTGATAAGGCAGGCTCGAGCGGGAGAGCGGCAGATACGCAGTATTTT
few | TRBJ2-5 | - | TRBV28 | CASSLPYGYGRGETQYF | TGTGCCAGCAGTTTACCCTATGGGTATGGACGGGGAGAGACCCAGTACTTC
few | TRBJ2-3 | TRBD1 | TRBV11-2 | CASSTRDRETHLPDTQYF | TGTGCCAGCAGCACCCGGGACAGGGAAACCCACCTTCCAGATACGCAGTATTTT
once | TRBJ2-6 | - | TRBV7-8 | CSSSLGGSGANVLTF | TGTTCCAGCAGCTTAGGAGGCTCTGGGGCCAACGTCCTGACTTTC
many | TRBJ1-4 | TRBD1 | TRBV9 | CASSVGDSPLWKLFF | TGTGCCAGCAGCGTAGGGGACAGCCCTTTATGGAAACTGTTTTTT
- | TRBJ2-5 | - | TRBV7-9 | CASRNNGGAGETQYF | TGTGCCAGCAGAAATAATGGGGGCGCGGGGGAGACCCAGTACTTC
few | TRBJ2-1 | - | TRBV12-3/TRBV12-4 | CASSLGQIYNEQFF | TGTGCCAGCAGCCTCGGACAGATCTACAATGAGCAGTTCTTC
- | TRBJ2-5 | - | TRBV4-3 | CASSQGGTFQETQYF | TGCGCCAGCAGCCAAGGGGGGACTTTCCAAGAGACCCAGTACTTC
few | TRBJ1-1 | - | TRBV4-3 | CASSQILGNTEAFF | TGCGCCAGCAGCCAAATTCTGGGGAACACTGAAGCTTTCTTT
- | TRBJ2-1 | - | TRBV7-2 | CASSPRGQIIDEQFF | TGTGCCAGCAGCCCGCGGGGCCAAATTATAGATGAGCAGTTCTTC
many | TRBJ2-1 | TRBD2 | TRBV10-3 | CAISESGGLAGDDEQFF | TGTGCCATCAGTGAATCTGGAGGGCTAGCGGGAGACGATGAGCAGTTCTTC
few | TRBJ2-1 | - | TRBV7-2 | CASSLGSNRNEQFF | TGTGCCAGCAGCTTGGGGTCTAACCGCAATGAGCAGTTCTTC
few | TRBJ2-1 | TRBD2 | TRBV29-1 | CSVTGTSGRRSYNEQFF | TGCAGCGTAACCGGGACTAGCGGCAGACGCTCCTACAATGAGCAGTTCTTC
few | TRBJ2-3 | - | TRBV20-1 | CSQPWAGTDTQYF | TGCAGTCAACCGTGGGCGGGAACAGATACGCAGTATTTT
few | TRBJ2-4 | TRBD2 | TRBV6-1 | CASNNSGRKAKNIQYF | TGTGCCAGCAATAATAGCGGGAGAAAGGCCAAAAACATTCAGTACTTC
many | TRBJ1-2 | - | TRBV7-6 | CASRPAGSDGYTF | TGTGCCAGCCGACCGGCTGGGTCGGATGGCTACACCTTC
few | TRBJ2-2 | TRBD1 | TRBV28 | CASWERQGEVTGELFF | TGTGCCAGCTGGGAAAGACAGGGAGAAGTCACCGGGGAGCTGTTTTTT
few | TRBJ2-4 | - | TRBV14 | CASSQDFRSKNIQYF | TGTGCCAGCAGCCAAGATTTCCGTAGCAAAAACATTCAGTACTTC
few | TRBJ2-5 | - | TRBV7-2 | CASSLGGRETQYF | TGTGCCAGCAGCTTGGGTGGTCGGGAGACCCAGTACTTC
few | TRBJ2-4 | - | TRBV3-1 | CASSQGTPNIQYF | TGTGCCAGCAGCCAAGGGACACCTAACATTCAGTACTTC
many | TRBJ2-1 | TRBD1 | TRBV20-1 | CSAPTGDEQFF | TGCAGTGCGCCTACAGGGGATGAGCAGTTCTTC
- | TRBJ2-1 | TRBD2 | TRBV30 | CAWKRLAAEQFF | TGTGCCTGGAAGCGACTAGCGGCTGAGCAGTTCTTC
many | TRBJ2-5 | - | TRBV12-3/TRBV12-4 | CASGGIQTQYF | TGTGCCAGCGGGGGGATTCAGACCCAGTACTTC
- | TRBJ2-7 | - | TRBV7-2 | CASSFSPGTAAYEQYF | TGTGCCAGCAGCTTTAGCCCGGGGACGGCCGCCTACGAGCAGTACTTC
many | TRBJ2-5 | - | TRBV3-1 | CASSQGETTQETQYF | TGTGCCAGCAGCCAAGGGGAAACAACACAAGAGACCCAGTACTTC
few | TRBJ2-3 | - | TRBV29-1 | CSVNTQYF | TGCAGCGTTAACACGCAGTATTTT
many | TRBJ2-7 | - | TRBV12-3/TRBV12-4 | CASSLGGPYEQYF | TGTGCCAGCAGCCTGGGGGGGCCCTACGAGCAGTACTTC
few | TRBJ2-7 | - | TRBV20-1 | CSMLFDEQYF | TGCAGCATGCTCTTCGACGAGCAGTACTTC
few | TRBJ2-1 | - | TRBV20-1 | CSARALGSGLPNEQFF | TGCAGTGCTAGGGCCCTGGGGTCTGGGTTACCCAATGAGCAGTTCTTC